Listed below are T cell receptor beta chains from one sample, sequenced in a study of beta chain features in type 1 diabetes. The method was immunoSEQ multiplex PCR; TCRdb's version includes in-frame clones alone and lacks a portion of them. Of under 550,000 clones in the sample, approximately 10% were seen once. The specimen sequenced was naive CD4+ T cells from blood. The receptors originated from a woman between 18 and 30 years old in good health. CDR3s include the opening cysteine and the closing phenylalanine or tryptophan. A D gene is named only where the DNA matches it firmly. Some rows mark clone size as missing; the rest say once, few, many or name a class of expanded clone.

V	J	D	size	DNA	CDR3
TRBV27	TRBJ2-3	-	-	TGTGCCAGCAGTACTCTAGACGGCAGTACGCAGTATTTT	CASSTLDGSTQYF
TRBV9	TRBJ2-7	TRBD2	-	TGTGCCAGCAGCGTAGAACTAGCGGAACCCTACGAGCAGTACTTC	CASSVELAEPYEQYF
TRBV7-9	TRBJ2-3	TRBD1	-	TGTGCCAGCAGCACCTGGACAGGGGCGGGAGATACGCAGTATTTT	CASSTWTGAGDTQYF
TRBV15	TRBJ1-5	-	few	TGTGCCACCAGCAGAGAGAGGCGGCTGAATCAGCCCCAGCATTTT	CATSRERRLNQPQHF
TRBV7-2	TRBJ1-1	-	-	TGTGCCAGCAGCTTAAGCCCGGGCCAGAACACTGAAGCTTTCTTT	CASSLSPGQNTEAFF
TRBV11-3	TRBJ2-2	-	few	TGTGCCAGCAGCTTATTCAGTTCCTTCGGGGAGCTGTTTTTT	CASSLFSSFGELFF
TRBV2	TRBJ2-4	TRBD1	few	TGTGCCAGCAAAGGACAGGGCCCTATGGCCAAAAACATTCAGTACTTC	CASKGQGPMAKNIQYF
TRBV13	TRBJ2-3	-	-	TGTGCCAGCAGCCCCCGGGACTTTGGCACAGATACGCAGTATTTT	CASSPRDFGTDTQYF
TRBV9	TRBJ1-3	-	few	TGTGCCAGCAGCGTTCAGGGTCCGGTCTCTGGAAACACCATATATTTT	CASSVQGPVSGNTIYF
TRBV2	TRBJ1-2	TRBD1	few	TGTGCCTCCCACACGGGGACAGTCTATGGCTACACCTTC	CASHTGTVYGYTF
TRBV4-2	TRBJ2-7	-	few	TGTGCCAGCAGCCAATTTAACAGCTACGAGCAGTACTTC	CASSQFNSYEQYF
TRBV29-1	TRBJ2-5	-	few	TGCAGCGGTGGCCCGCGACAAGAGACCCAGTACTTC	CSGGPRQETQYF
TRBV2	TRBJ2-3	-	few	TGTGCCAGCATCAGGGGCAAGACAGATACGCAGTATTTT	CASIRGKTDTQYF
TRBV7-2	TRBJ1-5	TRBD1	few	TGTGCCAGCAGCCTCCGGCCGGGACAGCGTAGCAATTTT	CASSLRPGQRSNF
TRBV6-6	TRBJ1-1	TRBD1	-	TGTGCCAGCAGTTACCCGGGACAGGGGAATGAAGCTTTCTTT	CASSYPGQGNEAFF